Each of the 18 T cell receptor beta chains below was sequenced from the same sample in a study of CD8 T cells in Susac syndrome. RNA was extracted with the RNeasy kit, and a quantity of about 0.45 to 1 ug was reverse transcribed using random hexamers. A single record per CDR3 protein comes from TCRdb applying MiXCR to the immunoSEQ multiplex PCR reads. The sample lists about 300,000 distinct CDR3 sequences, approximately 85% occurring once. Sequenced sample: CD8+ T cells from PBMCs. Receptors were obtained from a human donor with multiple sclerosis.

The chain links TRBV20-1 to TRBJ1-1; D call uncertain. The V gene's germline CDR1 is DFQATT and CDR2 SNEGSKA (reference sequence). The V end was cut by 1 base, the J end by 6 bases, with 15 bases between. This CDR3 is 14 amino acids long. The CDR3 DNA is TGCAGTGCTAGAGGGTTTGGGGATTTTCCTGAAGCTTTCTTT. This gives the protein CSARGFGDFPEAFF.

This clonotype was counted a single time. The genes are TRBV10-3 and TRBJ1-2; TRBD1 matches at 12 bases. Germline CDR1 reads ENHRY; CDR2 reads SYGVKD. Unmatched junction bases numbered 12, after V lost 11 bases and J lost 5 bases. The CDR3 is 15 residues long. The CDR3, as DNA: TGTGCCGCCAGTCCACCGGGACAGGGGGCATATGGCTACACCTTC. Protein sequence: CAASPPGQGAYGYTF.

The chain links TRBV20-1 to TRBJ1-1, with 8 nucleotides matching TRBD1. Per germline, CDR1 DFQATT and CDR2 SNEGSKA (reference sequence). The CDR3 spans 19 residues. After removal of 4 bases from V and 0 bases from J, the junction contained 19 bases not matched to a gene. The CDR3: CSAKATGANLFVVNTEAFF. The CDR3 coding sequence is TGCAGTGCTAAAGCGACAGGGGCCAACCTCTTCGTTGTGAACACTGAAGCTTTCTTT.

This sequence joins TRBV5-4 and TRBJ2-1, with TRBD2 identical over 15 bases. V shed 4 bases and J 4 bases; nucleotides not matched to a gene: 12. Germline V lookup: CDR1 SGHNT, CDR2 YYREEE (reference sequence). CDR3 size: 19 residues. The CDR3 DNA follows: TGTGCCAGCAGCCCTTTCGGACTAGCGGGAGGGCCAGGATACAATGAGCAGTTCTTC. This sequence encodes CASSPFGLAGGPGYNEQFF.

This clonotype has only one observation. The J gene is TRBJ2-1, the V gene TRBV6-2 or TRBV6-3; 9 nucleotides align to TRBD2. V was clipped by 6 bases and J by 1 base; unmatched bases: 10. CDR1 is MNHEY and CDR2 is SVGEGT in the germline V gene. The CDR3 extends over 17 amino acids. The CDR3 DNA sequence: TGTGCCAGCAGGGGCTCCATAGCGGGAGCGTCCTACAATGAGCAGTTCTTC. Translating it yields CASRGSIAGASYNEQFF.

The rearrangement links TRBV7-9 to TRBJ2-1; the match to TRBD2 covers 7 bases. J was trimmed by 6 bases and V by 1 base; bases with no gene match: 6. The CDR3 is made up of 15 amino acids. Germline CDR1 SEHNR, CDR2 FQNEAQ (reference sequence). CDR3 coding DNA: TGTGCCAGCAGCTTAGGCCTAGCGGTCTTCAATGAGCAGTTCTTC. Translated: CASSLGLAVFNEQFF.

The chain uses TRBV25-1 and TRBJ2-1, with TRBD2 matching over 11 bases. The CDR3 consists of 17 residues. The germline gives CDR1 MGHDK, CDR2 SYGVNS. The V and J ends lost 4 bases and 3 bases, in that order; junction bases with no gene match: 8. CDR3 in DNA: TGTGCCAGCAGTGCAGGGACTAGCGGCATATTCTACAATGAGCAGTTCTTC. This sequence encodes CASSAGTSGIFYNEQFF.

The J gene is TRBJ2-7, the V gene TRBV19; D not certain. This CDR3 is built from 17 residues. Germline V CDR1 and CDR2: LNHDA, SQIVND (reference sequence). V dropped 0 bases and J dropped 3 bases, with 18 bases sitting between them. The CDR3 DNA follows: TGTGCCAGTAGTATAGACGTCGTGGGCCGACCAGGCTACGAGCAGTACTTC. Protein product: CASSIDVVGRPGYEQYF.

V and J are TRBV21-1 and TRBJ2-7; the table names TRBD2, a call not compared with the DNA. TRBV21-1 is a recognized pseudogene. The CDR3 covers 16 residues. The CDR3 DNA is TGTGCCAGCAGCAGCAGGACTAGCGGGAGTTGGTACGAGCAGTACTTC. Translation gives CASSSRTSGSWYEQYF.

The chain joins TRBV7-2 to TRBJ2-5; 7 bases map to TRBD1. This CDR3 spans 18 amino acids. Germline V lookup: CDR1 SGHTA, CDR2 FQGNSA. The ends lost 0 bases at V and 2 bases at J; junction bases unmatched: 12. As DNA, the CDR3 is TGTGCCAGCAGCTTAGCGCTACGGGACAGCCTACCGCAAGAGACCCAGTACTTC. Its translation: CASSLALRDSLPQETQYF.

The CDR3 loop is CASSSGLKPNEQFF. The DNA of the CDR3 is TGTGCCAGCAGTTCCGGACTGAAACCCAATGAGCAGTTCTTC. The chain is built from TRBV27 and TRBJ2-1; maybe TRBD2 (5 bases). CDR1 and CDR2 from the germline V gene are MNHEY and SMNVEV (reference sequence). The CDR3 extends over 14 amino acids. Trimming stripped 4 bases from V and 6 bases from J, with 13 bases between.

J is TRBJ1-6 and V is TRBV30; D is ambiguous. Germline V gene data show CDR1 as GTSNPN and CDR2 as SVGIG (reference sequence). Trimming pared 0 bases from V and 9 bases from J, leaving 12 bases between. CDR3 length equals 14 residues. CDR3 DNA: TGTGCCTGGAGTGTAATGGCCGCCGGTTCACCCCTCCACTTT. Protein: CAWSVMAAGSPLHF.

The V and J genes are TRBV5-6 and TRBJ2-1, with 12 bases lining up with TRBD2. CDR3 length: 15 amino acids. Germline values: CDR1 SGHDT, CDR2 YYEEEE. V gave up 0 bases and J gave up 8 bases; unmatched junction bases: 3. The chain's CDR3 is CASSLVLAGGDEQFF. CDR3 coding DNA: TGTGCCAGCAGCTTGGTTCTAGCGGGAGGGGATGAGCAGTTCTTC. The whole variable domain, filled in from reference TRBV5-6 and TRBJ2-1, reads DAGVTQSPTHLIKTRGQQVTLRCSPKSGHDTVSWYQQALGQGPQFIFQYYEEEERQRGNFPDRFSGHQFPNYSSELNVNALLLGDSALYLCASSLVLAGGDEQFFGPGTRLTVL.

This clonotype was observed once. The chain combines TRBV7-9 with TRBJ2-7, with 7 bases lining up with TRBD2. The junction had 4 bases not matched to a gene; V was cut back by 6 bases and J by 5 bases. Germline CDR1 is SEHNR and CDR2 is FQNEAQ (reference sequence). This CDR3 region has 12 residues. CDR3 nucleotides: TGTGCCAGCAGGAGTGGGGGGGACGAGCAGTACTTC. Translation: CASRSGGDEQYF.

This rearrangement joins TRBV7-9 to TRBJ1-1; no reliable D call. Trimming pared 5 bases from V and 3 bases from J, leaving 16 bases between. The CDR3 runs 15 residues. From germline, CDR1 is SEHNR and CDR2 FQNEAQ (reference sequence). For the CDR3, the DNA is TGTGCCAGCAGCCCCTGGACTGCCATATACACTGAAGCTTTCTTT. Amino acid sequence: CASSPWTAIYTEAFF.

The chain couples TRBV10-3 to TRBJ2-7; TRBD2 aligns across 7 bases. Per germline, CDR1 ENHRY and CDR2 SYGVKD. The CDR3 contains 15 residues. V lost 3 bases to trimming and J lost 0 bases; unmatched junction nucleotides: 5. The CDR3 DNA sequence: TGTGCCATCAGTGATCCTAGCGGCCGCTCCTACGAGCAGTACTTC. Its protein product is CAISDPSGRSYEQYF.

The chain joins TRBV15 to TRBJ2-2; D is perhaps TRBD1 (5 bases). The germline V and J ends were trimmed by 1 base and 3 bases, with 12 bases remaining between them. Germline V CDR1 and CDR2: LNHNV, YYDKDF (reference sequence). The CDR3 length is 16 residues. CDR3 region: CATSRVSGQYTGELFF. For the CDR3, the DNA is TGTGCCACCAGCAGAGTGTCAGGACAATACACCGGGGAGCTGTTTTTT.

This sequence joins TRBV7-9 and TRBJ2-7, with D tentatively TRBD2 (6 bases). CDR1 and CDR2 (germline): SEHNR, FQNEAQ (reference sequence). V was shortened by 5 bases and J by 1 base, with 15 bases between the two germline ends. This CDR3 comprises 15 residues. Written as DNA, the CDR3 is TGTGCCAGCAGCCCTGGTCTAGCGTCGTCCTACGAGCAGTACTTC. Translating it yields CASSPGLASSYEQYF.